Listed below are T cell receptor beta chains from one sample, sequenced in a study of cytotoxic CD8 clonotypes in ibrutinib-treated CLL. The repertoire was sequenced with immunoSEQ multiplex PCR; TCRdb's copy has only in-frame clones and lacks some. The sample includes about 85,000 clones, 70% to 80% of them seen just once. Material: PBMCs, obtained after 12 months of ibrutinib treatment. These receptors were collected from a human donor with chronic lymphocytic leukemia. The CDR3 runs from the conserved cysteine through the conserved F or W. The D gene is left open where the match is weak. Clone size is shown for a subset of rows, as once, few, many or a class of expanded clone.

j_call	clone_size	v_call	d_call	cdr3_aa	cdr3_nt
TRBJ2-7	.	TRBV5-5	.	CASGPNPVHEQYF	TGTGCCAGCGGACCCAACCCGGTCCACGAGCAGTACTTC
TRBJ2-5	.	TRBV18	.	CASSPPGAGRGETQYF	TGTGCCAGCTCACCACCGGGGGCCGGGAGAGGGGAGACCCAGTACTTC
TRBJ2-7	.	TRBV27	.	CASSTPGVPPYEQYF	TGTGCCAGCAGTACCCCAGGGGTCCCTCCCTACGAGCAGTACTTC
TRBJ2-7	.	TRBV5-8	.	CASSPLLVQQKQYF	TGTGCCAGCAGCCCCCTCTTGGTCCAACAAAAGCAGTACTTC
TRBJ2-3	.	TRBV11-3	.	CASSQGAPDTQYF	TGTGCCAGCAGCCAAGGGGCCCCAGATACGCAGTATTTT
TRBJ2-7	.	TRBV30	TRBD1	CASDPNHPGQGDFGQYF	TGTGCCTCCGACCCGAACCACCCGGGACAGGGCGATTTTGGGCAGTACTTC
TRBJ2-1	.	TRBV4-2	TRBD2	CASSPPPSGTRRGEQFF	TGTGCCAGCAGCCCCCCACCCTCCGGGACTAGGAGGGGTGAGCAGTTCTTC
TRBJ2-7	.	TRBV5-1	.	CASSFGPGYEQYF	TGCGCCAGCAGCTTCGGGCCCGGCTACGAGCAGTACTTC
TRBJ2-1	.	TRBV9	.	CASSVATGELRRGNEQFF	TGTGCCAGCAGCGTAGCTACGGGGGAGCTCCGAAGAGGGAATGAGCAGTTCTTC
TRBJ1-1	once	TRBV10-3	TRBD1	CAISESRDRGTEAFF	TGTGCCATCAGTGAGTCTAGGGACAGGGGGACTGAAGCTTTCTTT
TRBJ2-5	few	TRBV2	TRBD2	CASCRSGTRETQYF	TGTGCCAGCTGCAGAAGCGGGACTCGGGAGACCCAGTACTTC
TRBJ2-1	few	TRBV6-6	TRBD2	CASSYGGLAYNEQFF	TGTGCCAGCAGTTACGGGGGACTAGCCTACAATGAGCAGTTCTTC
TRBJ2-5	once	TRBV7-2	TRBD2	CASSQWGGTETQYF	TGTGCCAGCAGCCAATGGGGAGGGACTGAGACCCAGTACTTC
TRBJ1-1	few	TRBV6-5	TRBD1	CASSRQGVNTEAFF	TGTGCCAGCAGCCGACAGGGCGTGAACACTGAAGCTTTCTTT
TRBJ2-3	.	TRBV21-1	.	CASSKSLWREGRGDTQYF	TGTGCCAGCAGCAAGTCCCTCTGGCGGGAGGGGAGGGGGGATACGCAGTATTTT
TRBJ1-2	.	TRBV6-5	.	CASSYGTPDYGYTF	TGTGCCAGCAGTTACGGGACACCGGACTATGGCTACACCTTC
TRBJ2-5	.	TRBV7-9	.	CASSSDSHQETQYF	TGTGCCAGCAGCTCGGACAGCCACCAAGAGACCCAGTACTTC
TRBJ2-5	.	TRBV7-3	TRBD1	CATPGQGWGRQETQYF	TGTGCCACCCCGGGACAGGGTTGGGGCCGGCAAGAGACCCAGTACTTC
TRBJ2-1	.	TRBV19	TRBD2	CASSMGRLAGGNEQFF	TGTGCCAGTAGTATGGGACGGCTAGCGGGAGGGAATGAGCAGTTCTTC
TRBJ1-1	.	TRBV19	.	CASNVAGDTEAFF	TGTGCCAGTAACGTGGCAGGGGACACTGAAGCTTTCTTT
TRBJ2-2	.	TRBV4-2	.	CASSPQQDGELFF	TGTGCCAGCAGCCCACAACAGGACGGGGAGCTGTTTTTT
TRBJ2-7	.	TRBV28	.	CASLYLTTGCPYEQYF	TGTGCCAGCCTTTACCTAACGACAGGATGTCCGTACGAGCAGTACTTC
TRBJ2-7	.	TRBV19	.	CATGGAPGYEQYF	TGTGCCACCGGCGGGGCCCCGGGGTACGAGCAGTACTTC
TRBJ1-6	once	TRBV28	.	CASRPGGSPLHF	TGTGCCAGCCGCCCGGGGGGTTCACCCCTCCACTTT
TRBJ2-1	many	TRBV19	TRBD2	CASSIMAGGLYNEQFF	TGTGCCAGTAGTATAATGGCGGGGGGGCTCTACAATGAGCAGTTCTTC
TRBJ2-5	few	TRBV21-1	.	CASKKDRLGSGSEETQYF	TGTGCCAGCAAAAAGGACAGGCTGGGTAGCGGGTCCGAAGAGACCCAGTACTTC
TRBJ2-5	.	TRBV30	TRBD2	CAWSPKRGLETQYF	TGTGCCTGGAGTCCCAAGCGGGGGCTAGAGACCCAGTACTTC
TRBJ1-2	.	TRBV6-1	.	CASSEAPSGYGYTF	TGTGCCAGCAGTGAAGCCCCCAGCGGTTATGGCTACACCTTC
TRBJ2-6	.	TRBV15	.	CATSRASGAGGANVLTF	TGTGCCACCAGCAGAGCGTCAGGGGCGGGCGGGGCCAACGTCCTGACTTTC
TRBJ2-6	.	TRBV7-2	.	CASSPQGANVLTF	TGTGCCAGCAGCCCACAGGGGGCCAACGTCCTGACTTTC
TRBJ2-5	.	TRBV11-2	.	CASSLIGQKGRETQYF	TGTGCCAGCAGCTTAATCGGCCAAAAAGGGCGAGAGACCCAGTACTTC
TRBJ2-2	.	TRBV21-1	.	CASTVRQGHPRGTGELFF	TGTGCCAGCACCGTCCGGCAGGGCCACCCGCGGGGCACCGGGGAGCTGTTTTTT
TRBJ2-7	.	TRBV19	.	CASSIGTGYEQYF	TGTGCCAGTAGTATAGGAACAGGTTACGAGCAGTACTTC
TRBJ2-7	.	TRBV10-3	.	CATRVGGEQYF	TGTGCCACCCGGGTAGGGGGCGAGCAGTACTTC
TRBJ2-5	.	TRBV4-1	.	CASSQGMTETQYF	TGCGCCAGCAGCCAGGGGATGACAGAGACCCAGTACTTC
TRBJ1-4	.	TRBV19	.	CASTDDRRGSEKLFF	TGTGCCAGCACAGACGACCGCCGAGGAAGTGAAAAACTGTTTTTT
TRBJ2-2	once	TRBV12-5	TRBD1	CASGQGTNTGELFF	TGTGCTAGTGGACAGGGGACGAACACCGGGGAGCTGTTTTTT
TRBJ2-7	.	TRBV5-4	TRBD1	CASSFGTGLYEQYF	TGTGCCAGCAGCTTCGGGACAGGCCTTTACGAGCAGTACTTC
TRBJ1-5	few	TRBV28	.	CASPPITGPNQPQHF	TGTGCCAGCCCCCCGATTACAGGGCCCAATCAGCCCCAGCATTTT
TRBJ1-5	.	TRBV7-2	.	CASQSYSNQPQHF	TGTGCCAGCCAATCCTATAGCAATCAGCCCCAGCATTTT
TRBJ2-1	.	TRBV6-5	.	CASSYWRGEQFF	TGTGCCAGCAGTTACTGGCGGGGTGAGCAGTTCTTC
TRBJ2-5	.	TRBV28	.	CASSHQETQYF	TGTGCCAGCAGTCATCAAGAGACCCAGTACTTC
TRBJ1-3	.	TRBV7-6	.	CASSPGAAGGNTIYF	TGTGCCAGCAGCCCTGGGGCAGCTGGTGGAAACACCATATATTTT
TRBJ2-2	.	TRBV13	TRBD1	CASSTPTGGAFTGELFF	TGTGCCAGCAGCACCCCGACAGGGGGCGCTTTTACCGGGGAGCTGTTTTTT